This T cell receptor (beta chain) was retrieved from a study of blood T cell repertoires in COVID-19. This clone showed up just a few times. Clones were read by immunoSEQ multiplex PCR, and TCRdb kept only the in-frame ones, dropping some. The sample lists some 150,000 clones, 70% to 85% seen once, with 6.5% to 9% in the top ten. The germline gives CDR1 SGHTA, CDR2 FQGTGA. V lost 2 bases, J lost 5 bases, and 5 bases stayed unmatched. This CDR3 contains 14 residues. Specimen: peripheral blood. This receptor was taken from a woman in her 50s in a cohort sampled during active or convalescent COVID-19. The chain combines TRBV7-3 with TRBJ2-7, with 8 bases fitting TRBD1. This CDR3 reads CASSLWAGGDEQYF. Written as DNA, the CDR3 is TGTGCCAGCAGCTTATGGGCAGGGGGCGACGAGCAGTACTTC.